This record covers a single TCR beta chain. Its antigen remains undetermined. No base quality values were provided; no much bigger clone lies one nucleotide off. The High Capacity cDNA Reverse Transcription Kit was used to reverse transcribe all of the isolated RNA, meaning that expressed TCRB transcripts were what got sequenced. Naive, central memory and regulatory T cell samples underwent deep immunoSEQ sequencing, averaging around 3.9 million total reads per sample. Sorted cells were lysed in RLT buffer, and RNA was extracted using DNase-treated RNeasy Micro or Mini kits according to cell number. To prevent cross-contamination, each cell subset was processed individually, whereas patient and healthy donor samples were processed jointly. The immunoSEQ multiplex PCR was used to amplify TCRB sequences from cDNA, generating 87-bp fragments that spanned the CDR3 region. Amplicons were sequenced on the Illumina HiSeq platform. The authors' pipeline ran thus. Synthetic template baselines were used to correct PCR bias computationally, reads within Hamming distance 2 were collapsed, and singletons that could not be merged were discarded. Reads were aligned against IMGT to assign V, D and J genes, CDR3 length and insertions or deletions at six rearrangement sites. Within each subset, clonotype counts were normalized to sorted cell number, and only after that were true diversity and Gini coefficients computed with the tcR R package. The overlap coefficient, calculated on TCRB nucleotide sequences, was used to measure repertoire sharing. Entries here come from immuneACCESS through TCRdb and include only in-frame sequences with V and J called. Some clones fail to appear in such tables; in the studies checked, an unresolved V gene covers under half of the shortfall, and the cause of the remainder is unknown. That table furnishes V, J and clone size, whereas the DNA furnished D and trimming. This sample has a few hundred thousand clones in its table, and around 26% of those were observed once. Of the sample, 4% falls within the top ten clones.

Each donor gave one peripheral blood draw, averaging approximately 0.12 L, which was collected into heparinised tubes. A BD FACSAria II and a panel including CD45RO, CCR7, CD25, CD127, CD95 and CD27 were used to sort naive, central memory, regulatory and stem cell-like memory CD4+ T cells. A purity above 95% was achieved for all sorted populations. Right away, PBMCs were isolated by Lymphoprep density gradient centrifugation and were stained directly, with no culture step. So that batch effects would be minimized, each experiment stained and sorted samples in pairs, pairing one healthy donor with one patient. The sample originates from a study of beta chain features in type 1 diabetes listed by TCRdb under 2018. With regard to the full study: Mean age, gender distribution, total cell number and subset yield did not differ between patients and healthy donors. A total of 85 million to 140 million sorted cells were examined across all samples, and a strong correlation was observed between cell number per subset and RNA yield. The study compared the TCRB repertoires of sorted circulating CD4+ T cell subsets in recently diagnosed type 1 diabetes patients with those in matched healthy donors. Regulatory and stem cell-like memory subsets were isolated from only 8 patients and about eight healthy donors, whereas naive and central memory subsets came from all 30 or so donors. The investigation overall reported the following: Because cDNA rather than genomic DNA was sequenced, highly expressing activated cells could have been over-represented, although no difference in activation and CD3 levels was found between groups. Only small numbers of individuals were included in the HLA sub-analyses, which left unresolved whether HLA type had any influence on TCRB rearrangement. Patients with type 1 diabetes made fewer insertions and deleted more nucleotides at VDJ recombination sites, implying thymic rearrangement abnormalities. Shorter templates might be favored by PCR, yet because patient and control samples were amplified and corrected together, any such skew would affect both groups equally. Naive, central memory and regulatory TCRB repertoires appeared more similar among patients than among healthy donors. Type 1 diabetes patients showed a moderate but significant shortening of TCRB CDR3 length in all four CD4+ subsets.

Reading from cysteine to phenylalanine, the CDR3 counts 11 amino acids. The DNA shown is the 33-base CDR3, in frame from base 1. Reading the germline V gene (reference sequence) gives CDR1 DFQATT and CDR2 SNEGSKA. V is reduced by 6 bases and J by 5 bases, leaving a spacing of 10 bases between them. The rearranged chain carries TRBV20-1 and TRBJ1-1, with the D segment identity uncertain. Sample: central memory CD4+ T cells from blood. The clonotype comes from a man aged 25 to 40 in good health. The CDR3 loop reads CSATQPTEAFF. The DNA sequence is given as TGCAGTGCCACACAACCAACTGAAGCTTTCTTT.